A single sample is the source of the 28 T cell receptor beta chains below, sequenced in a study of spatial heterogeneity in lung cancer. This sample's time point: sample taken at primary tumor resection. MiXCR, applied by TCRdb to the 5' RACE reads, yields one record per CDR3 protein. The sample holds more than 6,000 distinct CDR3 sequences, approximately 9.9% seen once. The sample consisted of normal lung tissue next to the tumor, taken at surgery. These TCRs come from a male donor with early-stage non-small cell lung cancer.

This clonotype showed up many times. This sequence joins TRBV7-2 and TRBJ2-2, with 7 nucleotides matching TRBD2. V was clipped by 0 bases and J by 0 bases; unmatched bases: 4. Germline values: CDR1 SGHTA, CDR2 FQGNSA. The CDR3 covers 17 residues. CDR3 in amino acids: CASSLALGLANTGELFF. CDR3 DNA sequence: TGTGCCAGCAGCTTAGCATTAGGACTAGCGAACACCGGGGAGCTGTTTTTT.

The sample holds many counts of this clonotype. The chain recombines TRBV7-9 with TRBJ1-2, with 7 bases fitting TRBD1. Germline-derived CDR1 and CDR2 are SEHNR and FQNEAQ (reference sequence). With 4 bases clipped from V and 8 bases from J, the junction kept 7 bases outside the gene matches. The CDR3 runs to 13 residues. CDR3: CASSSDRIKGYTF. For the CDR3, the DNA is TGTGCCAGCAGCTCGGACAGGATCAAGGGCTACACCTTC. Full variable domain (rest looked up from reference TRBV7-9 and TRBJ1-2): DTGVSQNPRHKITKRGQNVTFRCDPISEHNRLYWYRQTLGQGPEFLTYFQNEAQLEKSRLLSDRFSAERPKGSFSTLEIQRTEQGDSAMYLCASSSDRIKGYTFGSGTRLTVV.

This clonotype was seen ten or more times. The chain has TRBV9 and TRBJ2-7; no definite D call. Between the trimmed V and J ends, which lost 4 bases and 0 bases, there was a span of 8 bases. Germline loops: CDR1 SGDLS, CDR2 YYNGEE. The CDR3 sequence is 13 residues long. The CDR3 DNA reads TGTGCCAGCAGCTCGGCCCTCTCCTACGAGCAGTACTTC. Protein sequence: CASSSALSYEQYF.

This clonotype occurred many times. The rearrangement joins TRBV28 to TRBJ2-3; the D gene is possibly TRBD1 (6 bases). There are 15 residues in the CDR3. V gave up 1 base and J gave up 2 bases, with 10 bases separating them. Germline V gives CDR1 MDHEN, CDR2 SYDVKM. CDR3 loop: CASSLSAGDTDTQYF. The CDR3 DNA sequence: TGTGCCAGCAGTTTATCGGCAGGGGACACAGATACGCAGTATTTT.

This clonotype was detected many times. This chain joins TRBV12-5 and TRBJ1-5; 10 nucleotides agree with TRBD1. The V gene's germline CDR1 is LGHNT and CDR2 FRNRAP. The J segment lost 0 bases and the V segment lost 11 bases, leaving 7 bases of the junction unmatched. The CDR3 length is 15 residues. CDR3 DNA: TGTGCTTCCGGGACAGGGGACACTAGCAATCAGCCCCAGCATTTT. It encodes CASGTGDTSNQPQHF.

At least ten counts were recorded for this clonotype. V usage is TRBV7-2 and J usage is TRBJ2-1; D perhaps matches TRBD2 (6 bases). The germline V gene encodes CDR1 SGHTA and CDR2 FQGNSA. Trimming pared 5 bases from V and 2 bases from J, leaving 16 bases between. The CDR3 runs to 16 residues. DNA for the CDR3: TGTGCCAGCAGCCCGCGGGGCGGAATACCCTACAATGAGCAGTTCTTC. This gives the protein CASSPRGGIPYNEQFF.

There are many counts of this clonotype. V usage is TRBV5-4 and J usage is TRBJ1-1; 8 bases map to TRBD1. The V segment lost 3 bases and the J segment 4 bases; nucleotides outside the gene matches: 8. The CDR3 is made up of 15 amino acids. Per the germline V gene, CDR1 is SGHNT and CDR2 is YYREEE (reference sequence). CDR3 bases: TGTGCCAGCAGCTCTATGGACAGGGCTTCCACTGAAGCTTTCTTT. Amino acid sequence: CASSSMDRASTEAFF.

This clonotype was recorded at least ten times. V is TRBV3-1 and J is TRBJ1-5, with D possibly TRBD1 on 5 matching bases. Germline CDR1 LGHDT, CDR2 YNNKEL (reference sequence). The germline V and J ends were trimmed by 3 bases and 0 bases, with 9 bases remaining between them. The CDR3 spans 15 residues. The DNA of the CDR3 is TGTGCCAGCAGCCAGGGACGCGGTAGCAATCAGCCCCAGCATTTT. It yields the protein CASSQGRGSNQPQHF.

This clonotype was counted at least ten times. The rearrangement links TRBV7-6 to TRBJ1-2, with D hard to call. Trimming took 3 bases from V and 7 from J, leaving 12 bases between them. Germline CDR1 reads SGHVS; CDR2 reads FNYEAQ. This CDR3 contains 13 residues. CDR3 protein: CASSFRGASGYTF. Written as DNA, the CDR3 is TGTGCCAGCAGCTTCCGGGGAGCTAGTGGCTACACCTTC.

This clonotype has a count of ten or more. This chain joins TRBV2 and TRBJ1-4; TRBD1 is a possible D gene (6 bases). This CDR3 is built from 16 residues. Germline V gene sequence: CDR1 SNHLY, CDR2 FYNNEI. Trimming left V 2 bases short and J 4 bases short, with 14 bases between. As DNA, the CDR3 is TGTGCCAGCAGTGAAAATCAGGGGAGGAATAATGAAAAACTGTTTTTT. This sequence encodes CASSENQGRNNEKLFF.

The sample holds many counts of this clonotype. The chain joins TRBV4-1 to TRBJ1-5; D gene unclear. Germline-derived CDR1 and CDR2 are MGHRA and YSYEKL. With 6 bases removed from V and 0 bases from J, the gap between germline ends came to 15 bases. The CDR3 covers 16 residues. In DNA, the CDR3 is TGCGCCAGCAGACCCGAAGAGAACCATAGCAATCAGCCCCAGCATTTT. Translation: CASRPEENHSNQPQHF.

By sample share, this clonotype is medium-sized. This CDR3 reads CASSGGKYTDTQYF. DNA for the CDR3: TGCGCCAGCAGCGGGGGGAAATACACAGATACGCAGTATTTT. The chain joins TRBV5-1 to TRBJ2-3, with D perhaps TRBD2 (6 bases). The CDR3 length is 14 residues. CDR1 SGHRS and CDR2 YFSETQ come from the germline V gene. V shed 4 bases and J shed 2 bases, with 11 bases lying between them. Filled out from reference TRBV5-1 and TRBJ2-3, the complete variable domain reads KAGVTQTPRYLIKTRGQQVTLSCSPISGHRSVSWYQQTPGQGLQFLFEYFSETQRNKGNFPGRFSGRQFSNSRSEMNVSTLELGDSALYLCASSGGKYTDTQYFGPGTRLTVL.

The chain combines TRBV10-1 with TRBJ2-2, with 8 bases fitting TRBD2. CDR3 length equals 19 residues. Germline trimming cut 3 bases from V and 1 base from J; bases unmatched to any gene: 13. Per the germline V gene, CDR1 is WNHNN and CDR2 is SYGVQD (reference sequence). The CDR3 region is CASSETIAGGGGNTGELFF. DNA of the CDR3: TGCGCCAGCAGTGAAACGATCGCGGGAGGAGGTGGGAACACCGGGGAGCTGTTTTTT.

Ten or more counts support this clonotype. The chain joins TRBV7-3 to TRBJ2-1, with 15 bases aligning to TRBD2. Trimming at V came to 0 bases and at J to 5 bases, leaving 8 bases not matched to a gene. This CDR3 is built from 19 residues. Germline CDR1 and CDR2: SGHTA and FQGTGA. This chain's CDR3 is CASSLTGLAGGGRDNEQFF. DNA of the CDR3: TGTGCCAGCAGCTTAACGGGACTAGCGGGAGGAGGGAGGGACAATGAGCAGTTCTTC.

This clonotype ranks as medium-sized. CDR3 loop: CASSPPGTVESEQYF. In DNA form, the CDR3 reads TGTGCCAGCAGCCCCCCTGGGACGGTCGAGTCGGAGCAGTACTTC. The chain is built from TRBV9 and TRBJ2-7; D assignment may be TRBD1 or TRBD2 (5 bases each). This CDR3 has 15 amino acids. CDR1 is SGDLS and CDR2 is YYNGEE in the germline V gene. The V gene lost 4 bases and the J gene lost 7 bases, with 21 bases spanning the gap.

This clonotype has at least ten counts. V is TRBV11-2 and J is TRBJ2-2; D perhaps matches TRBD1 (6 bases). The CDR3 is 15 amino acids. Trimming stripped 2 bases from V and 1 base from J, with 8 bases between. Germline CDR1 is SGHAT and CDR2 is FQNNGV. The CDR3 here is CASSLNRVNTGELFF. The DNA of the CDR3 is TGTGCCAGCAGCTTAAACAGGGTGAACACCGGGGAGCTGTTTTTT.

The V gene is TRBV7-2, the J gene TRBJ2-4; D is perhaps TRBD1 (6 bases). Trimming took off 8 bases at V and 1 base at J, with 12 bases between the two ends. CDR1 and CDR2 from the germline V gene are SGHTA and FQGNSA. The CDR3 spans 14 residues. The CDR3, as DNA: TGTGCCAGCCAACTGAGGGGGGCCAAAAACATTCAGTACTTC. Translated: CASQLRGAKNIQYF.

This clonotype was seen ten or more times. The V call is TRBV29-1, the J call TRBJ2-3; possibly TRBD2 for D (5 bases). This CDR3 has 13 residues. With 5 bases removed from V and 2 bases from J, the gap between germline ends came to 11 bases. Germline V gene data show CDR1 as SQVTM and CDR2 as ANQGSEA. Here the CDR3 DNA reads TGCAGCGTTAAGAGGGTTGACACAGATACGCAGTATTTT. Encoded protein: CSVKRVDTDTQYF.

The sample holds a few counts of this clonotype. This chain links TRBV7-9 with TRBJ2-2; a weak D match, TRBD2 (5 bases). This CDR3 spans 18 amino acids. CDR1 and CDR2 from the germline V gene are SEHNR and FQNEAQ (reference sequence). With 5 bases removed from V and 5 bases from J, the gap between germline ends came to 24 bases. The CDR3 nucleotides read TGTGCCAGCAGCGAGCAAATCCAGGCGCGGGCAAGGACCGGGGAGCTGTTTTTT. Its translation is CASSEQIQARARTGELFF. Combining the CDR3 with reference TRBV7-9 and TRBJ2-2 gives the whole variable domain DTGVSQNPRHKITKRGQNVTFRCDPISEHNRLYWYRQTLGQGPEFLTYFQNEAQLEKSRLLSDRFSAERPKGSFSTLEIQRTEQGDSAMYLCASSEQIQARARTGELFFGEGSRLTVL.

In this sample, this clonotype turned up many times. The CDR3 nucleotides read TGTGCCAGCAGGGGCACTAGCGGGGGGGCCCCAGATACGCAGTATTTT. This gives the protein CASRGTSGGAPDTQYF. V usage is TRBV5-4 and J usage is TRBJ2-3; TRBD2 agrees at 13 bases. CDR1 and CDR2 (germline): SGHNT, YYREEE (reference sequence). This CDR3 is built from 16 residues. Trimming at V came to 5 bases and at J to 4 bases, leaving 7 bases not matched to a gene.

This clonotype was recorded at least ten times. The CDR3 DNA reads as TGTGCCAGTAGTATTAATGGCGGGATCGCAGATACGCAGTATTTT. Amino acid sequence: CASSINGGIADTQYF. The rearrangement links TRBV19 to TRBJ2-3; TRBD2 might be the D (6 bases). Germline V gives CDR1 LNHDA, CDR2 SQIVND (reference sequence). The CDR3 has 15 residues. Trimming pared 3 bases from V and 4 bases from J, leaving 14 bases between.

The table lists this clonotype with many counts. The chain employs TRBV20-1 and TRBJ1-1; no clear D. The CDR3 totals 10 residues. Germline V lookup: CDR1 DFQATT, CDR2 SNEGSKA (reference sequence). Trimming shortened V by 2 bases and J by 7 bases, and 5 bases separated the two germline ends. CDR3 DNA sequence: TGCAGTGCTAGACAGATTGAAGCTTTCTTT. Protein sequence: CSARQIEAFF.

At least ten counts were recorded for this clonotype. The rearrangement uses TRBV2 and TRBJ2-2; D is unclear. The length of the CDR3 is 11 residues. V lost 6 bases and J lost 7, with 6 bases in between. Germline assignment: CDR1 SNHLY and CDR2 FYNNEI. The CDR3 sequence is CASRGGGELFF. CDR3 nucleotide sequence: TGTGCCAGCAGAGGTGGCGGGGAGCTGTTTTTT.

Within the sample, this clonotype is medium-sized (0.01 to 0.1%). V is TRBV25-1 and J is TRBJ2-3, with D possibly TRBD2 on 6 matching bases. This CDR3 region has 15 residues. Germline CDR1 and CDR2: MGHDK and SYGVNS. Trimming cost V 5 bases and J 0 bases, with 12 bases left between them. The CDR3 nucleotides are TGTGCCAGCAGTCATAGCGGAACTAGCACAGATACGCAGTATTTT. Its protein is CASSHSGTSTDTQYF.

This clonotype was counted ten times or more. The CDR3 bases are TGCGCCAGCAGCTTGGGAGGTAGCGGGGCATACGAGCAGTACTTC. Translation gives CASSLGGSGAYEQYF. V and J are TRBV5-1 and TRBJ2-7, with 8 bases lining up with TRBD2. Germline V gene lookup returns CDR1 SGHRS and CDR2 YFSETQ. V lost 0 bases, J lost 4 bases, and 6 bases stayed unmatched. CDR3 length: 15 residues. The variable domain in full, with the rest retrieved from reference TRBV5-1 and TRBJ2-7, is KAGVTQTPRYLIKTRGQQVTLSCSPISGHRSVSWYQQTPGQGLQFLFEYFSETQRNKGNFPGRFSGRQFSNSRSEMNVSTLELGDSALYLCASSLGGSGAYEQYFGPGTRLTVT.

The V call is TRBV6-6, the J call TRBJ1-6; the D is unclear. Trimming shortened V by 7 bases and J by 7 bases, and 11 bases separated the two germline ends. Germline CDR1 MNHNY, CDR2 SVGAGI (reference sequence). This CDR3 spans 13 amino acids. CDR3 coding DNA: TGTGCCAGCATTTCTCCTGAAAATTCACCCCTCCACTTT. Its protein product is CASISPENSPLHF.

By its share, this clonotype is medium-sized (0.01 to 0.1%). The chain has TRBV14 and TRBJ2-5; the match to TRBD2 covers 12 bases. The CDR3 has 16 residues. V shed 0 bases and J 5 bases; nucleotides not matched to a gene: 4. Germline V CDR1 and CDR2: SGHDN, FVKESK. The CDR3 coding sequence is TGTGCCAGCAGCCAAGATGGACTAGCGGGGAGCGAGACCCAGTACTTC. Protein: CASSQDGLAGSETQYF.

This clonotype is classed as medium-sized. This sequence joins TRBV5-1 and TRBJ2-1, with 8 bases lining up with TRBD2. J was trimmed by 6 bases and V by 2 bases; bases with no gene match: 1. Per the germline V gene, CDR1 is SGHRS and CDR2 is YFSETQ. The CDR3 is made up of 13 amino acids. The CDR3 spells CASSFGRGNEQFF. In DNA form, the CDR3 reads TGCGCCAGCAGCTTCGGGAGGGGCAATGAGCAGTTCTTC. Filled out from reference TRBV5-1 and TRBJ2-1, the complete variable domain reads KAGVTQTPRYLIKTRGQQVTLSCSPISGHRSVSWYQQTPGQGLQFLFEYFSETQRNKGNFPGRFSGRQFSNSRSEMNVSTLELGDSALYLCASSFGRGNEQFFGPGTRLTVL.